The clone carrying this T cell receptor (beta chain) was seen more than once but under ten times. Its target is not known. Germline lookup yields CDR1 LGHNA and CDR2 YNFKEQ. The CDR3 contains 19 residues. Unmatched junction bases numbered 20, after V lost 4 bases and J lost 7 bases. The entry originates in a study of T-cell reconstitution after alpha-beta-depleted transplantation in children. Overall study findings and caveats: The authors attributed T-cell counts and diversity one year after transplant mostly to newly produced T cells. Some patients' high day-60 TCRbeta diversity was attributed to recipient cells surviving conditioning.

Unique molecular identifiers were incorporated into the prepared TCRbeta library. Each CDR3 protein gets one entry after TCRdb re-called the PCR reads with MiXCR. The profile shows about 980,000 distinct CDR3 sequences, about 26% of them singletons. The receptor was derived from a boy under two years old who had a stem cell transplant for SCID, so the T cells may come from the graft donor. J is TRBJ2-2 and V is TRBV4-2; TRBD2 matches 8 bases. Sequencing was performed on PBMCs, mostly from graft donor cells, taken 360 days after TCRalphabeta/CD19-depleted stem cell transplant. In DNA form, the CDR3 reads TGTGCCAGCAGCCCCAGGGTTTGGCGGGGGGCAGAGGGGGGCGGGGAGCTGTTTTTT. The encoded protein is CASSPRVWRGAEGGGELFF.